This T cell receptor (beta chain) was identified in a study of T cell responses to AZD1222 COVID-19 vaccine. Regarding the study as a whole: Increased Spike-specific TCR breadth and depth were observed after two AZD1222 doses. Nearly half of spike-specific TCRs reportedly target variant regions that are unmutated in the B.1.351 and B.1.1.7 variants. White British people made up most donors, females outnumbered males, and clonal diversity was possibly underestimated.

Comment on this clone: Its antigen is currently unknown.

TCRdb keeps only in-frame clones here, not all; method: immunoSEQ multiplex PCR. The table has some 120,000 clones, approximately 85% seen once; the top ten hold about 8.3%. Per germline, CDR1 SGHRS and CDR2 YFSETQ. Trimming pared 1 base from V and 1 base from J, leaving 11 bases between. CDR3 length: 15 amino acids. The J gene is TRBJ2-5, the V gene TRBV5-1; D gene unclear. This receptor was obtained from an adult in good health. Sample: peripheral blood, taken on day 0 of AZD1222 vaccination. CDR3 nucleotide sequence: TGCGCCAGCAGCTTGACGGGTGCTACCCAAGAGACCCAGTACTTC. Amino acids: CASSLTGATQETQYF.